This entry concerns a single T cell receptor beta chain. No antigen is known for it. Trimming took off 6 bases at V and 5 bases at J, with 15 bases between the two ends. The CDR3 is 14 residues long. Germline lookup yields CDR1 MRHNA and CDR2 SNTAGT. This sample is drawn from a study of cytomegalovirus exposure and HLA in healthy donors. Overall study findings and caveats: Being productive about 87% or about 30% of the time was typical of most TCR beta V segments in an earlier analysis. In a later analysis, compared with equally common non-associated chains, HLA-associated beta chains were more expanded.

The study ran its PCR with 60 Vbeta and 13 Jbeta primers. TCRdb's copy holds only in-frame clones and misses some; the assay was immunoSEQ multiplex PCR. The sample carries about 62,000 clones, under 80% recorded once. The sequenced material came from PBMCs. The genes are TRBV6-4 and TRBJ2-3; D is unresolved. The receptor's source is a woman in her 30s in good health and CMV-seronegative. The CDR3 region is CASSPVPPGDTQYF. The CDR3 nucleotides read TGTGCCAGCAGCCCCGTCCCACCGGGAGATACGCAGTATTTT.